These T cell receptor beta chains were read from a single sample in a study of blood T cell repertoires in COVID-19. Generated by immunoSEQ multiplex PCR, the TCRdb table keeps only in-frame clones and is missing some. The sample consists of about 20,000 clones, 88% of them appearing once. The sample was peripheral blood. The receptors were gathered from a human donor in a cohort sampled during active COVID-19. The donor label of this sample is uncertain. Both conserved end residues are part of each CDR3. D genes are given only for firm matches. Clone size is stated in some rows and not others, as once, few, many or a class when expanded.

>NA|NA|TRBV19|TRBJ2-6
TGTGCCAGTAGCCTAACTTCTGGGGCCAACGTCCTGACTTTC
CASSLTSGANVLTF
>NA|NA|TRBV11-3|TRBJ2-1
TGTGCCAGCAGCTTAACGGGGTCTTCCTACAATGAGCAGTTCTTC
CASSLTGSSYNEQFF
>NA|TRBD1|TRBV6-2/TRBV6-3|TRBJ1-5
TGTGCCAGCAGTCTCCTCGGGACAGGGGTTGTAAGCAATCAGCCCCAGCATTTT
CASSLLGTGVVSNQPQHF
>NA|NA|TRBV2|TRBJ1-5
TGTGCCAGCAGCAGTGATAGCAATCAGCCCCAGCATTTT
CASSSDSNQPQHF
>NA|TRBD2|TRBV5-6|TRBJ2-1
TGTGCCAGCAGCCCCGGGAGGGGCCGGTTATACAATGAGCAGTTCTTC
CASSPGRGRLYNEQFF
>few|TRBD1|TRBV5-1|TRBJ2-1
TGCGCCAGCAGCTTGAGTGCAGGGGGCAATGAGCAGTTCTTC
CASSLSAGGNEQFF
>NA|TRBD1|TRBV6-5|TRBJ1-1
TGTGCCAGCAGTTACACCGGGACAGGGTGGAACACTGAAGCTTTCTTT
CASSYTGTGWNTEAFF
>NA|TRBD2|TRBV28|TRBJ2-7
TGTGCCAGCAGTTCCCCGACTAGCGGGTCCTACGAGCAGTACTTC
CASSSPTSGSYEQYF
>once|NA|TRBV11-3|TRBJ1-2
TGTGCCAGCAGCGCCGTCCGGGGGGCGAGGTATGGCTACACCTTC
CASSAVRGARYGYTF
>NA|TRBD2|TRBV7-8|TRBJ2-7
TGTGCCAGCAGCTTAGCCGGGACTAGCGGGAGGGCCAATGAGCAGTACTTC
CASSLAGTSGRANEQYF
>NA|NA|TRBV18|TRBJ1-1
TGTGCCAGCTCACCTATCGCAGAAGAAGCTTTCTTT
CASSPIAEEAFF
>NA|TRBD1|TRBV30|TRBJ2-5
TGTGCCTACCATCCGGGACAGGGTAGAGAGACCCAGTACTTC
CAYHPGQGRETQYF
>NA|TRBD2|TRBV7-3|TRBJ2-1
TGTGCCAGCAGCTTAACGGGTCCTAGCGGCAACAATGAGCAGTTCTTC
CASSLTGPSGNNEQFF
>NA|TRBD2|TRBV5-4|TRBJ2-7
TGTGCCAGCAGCTCGCCCGGGACTAACATCGAGCAGTACTTC
CASSSPGTNIEQYF
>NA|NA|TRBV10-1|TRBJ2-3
TGCGCCAGCAGCGTCGGGGGCACAGATACGCAGTATTTT
CASSVGGTDTQYF
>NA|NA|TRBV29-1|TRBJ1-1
TGCAGCGCCGGGATGAACACTGAAGCTTTCTTT
CSAGMNTEAFF
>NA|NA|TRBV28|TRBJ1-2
TGTGCCAGCAGTCGCGGACTTATTGGGGGCTACACCTTC
CASSRGLIGGYTF
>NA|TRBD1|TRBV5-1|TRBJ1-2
TGCGCCAGCAGCGGGGGACAGAATCCTAACTATGGCTACACCTTC
CASSGGQNPNYGYTF
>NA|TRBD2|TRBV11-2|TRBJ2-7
TGTGCCAGCAGCTTACCTTTACGAAGACTAGCGGGAGGGGCCGAGCAGTACTTC
CASSLPLRRLAGGAEQYF
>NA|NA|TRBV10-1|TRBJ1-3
TGCGCCAGCAGTGAGTCAGGAGGTTTTGGAAACACCATATATTTT
CASSESGGFGNTIYF
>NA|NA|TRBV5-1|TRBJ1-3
TGCGCCAGCAGCTTGGCCGCAGGCTCTGGAAACACCATATATTTT
CASSLAAGSGNTIYF
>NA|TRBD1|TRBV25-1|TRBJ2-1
TGTGCCAGTCGCCAGGGGGATTTAGAGCAGTTCTTC
CASRQGDLEQFF
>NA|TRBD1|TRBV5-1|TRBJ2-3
TGCGCCAGCAGCACAGGGGTGGGCACAGATACGCAGTATTTT
CASSTGVGTDTQYF
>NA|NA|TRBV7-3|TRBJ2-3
TGTGCCAGCGCGGCGGAATACACATATACGCAGTATTTT
CASAAEYTYTQYF
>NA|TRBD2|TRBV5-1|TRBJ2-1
TGCGCCAGCAGCTTAACGGTGTCGGGAGGATACAATGAGCAGTTCTTC
CASSLTVSGGYNEQFF
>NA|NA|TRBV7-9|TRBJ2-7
TGTGCCAGCAGCCCCGCGGGACGGGCCTACGAGCAGTACTTC
CASSPAGRAYEQYF
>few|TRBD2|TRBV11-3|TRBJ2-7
TGTGCCAGCAGCTTAGAGCTGTCTAGCGGGGAGAGCTCCTACGAGCAGTACTTC
CASSLELSSGESSYEQYF
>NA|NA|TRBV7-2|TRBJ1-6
TGTGCCGCAGGGCCTTATAATTCACCCCTCCACTTT
CAAGPYNSPLHF
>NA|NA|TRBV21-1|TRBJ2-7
TGTGCCAGCAGCAAAGACAGGGCCTACGAGCAGTACTTC
CASSKDRAYEQYF
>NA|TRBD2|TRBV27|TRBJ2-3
TGTGCCAGCATCAGCGGGAGTAGGGCAGATACGCAGTATTTT
CASISGSRADTQYF
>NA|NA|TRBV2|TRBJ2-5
TGTGCCAGCACCTGGGGCGTCCTGACCCAGTACTTC
CASTWGVLTQYF
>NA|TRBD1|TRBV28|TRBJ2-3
TGTGCCAGCAAAACAGGGGGCGGCACAGATACGCAGTATTTT
CASKTGGGTDTQYF
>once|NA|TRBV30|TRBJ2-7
TGTGCCTACTTGGACCAGGGGATGGGGGAGCAGTACTTC
CAYLDQGMGEQYF
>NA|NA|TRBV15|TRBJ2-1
TGTGCCACCAGCAGAGAAACACGGGACAATGAGCAGTTCTTC
CATSRETRDNEQFF
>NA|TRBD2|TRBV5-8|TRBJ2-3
TGTGCCAGCAGCAGGACTAGCGGGGGAACAGATACGCAGTATTTT
CASSRTSGGTDTQYF
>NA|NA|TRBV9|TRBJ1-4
NA
CASSVASGQGEKLFF
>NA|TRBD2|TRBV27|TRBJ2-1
TGTGCCAGCACCAGGGTTGCGGGAGGGTACAATGAGCAGTTCTTC
CASTRVAGGYNEQFF
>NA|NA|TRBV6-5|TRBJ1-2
TGTGCCAGCAGTTACTCGAGTTTCATTTTGTATGGCTACACCTTC
CASSYSSFILYGYTF
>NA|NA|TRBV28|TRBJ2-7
TGTGCCAGCAGCATCGGGACTCAGGGGGTGGGGGAGCAGTACTTC
CASSIGTQGVGEQYF
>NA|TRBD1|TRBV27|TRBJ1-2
TGTGCCAGCAGCAAGGGACAGGGAGGGGGCTACACCTTC
CASSKGQGGGYTF
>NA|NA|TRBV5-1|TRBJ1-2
TGCGCCAGCAGCGAGGGGACTGCTAACTATGGCTACACCTTC
CASSEGTANYGYTF
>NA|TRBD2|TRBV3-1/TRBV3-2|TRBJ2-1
TGTGCCAGCAGCTCCCTAGCGGGACCCTACAATGAGCAGTTCTTC
CASSSLAGPYNEQFF